This TCR beta chain was found in a study of cytomegalovirus exposure and HLA in healthy donors. Across the whole study: The approximately 120 validation repertoires matched the roughly 670 first-cohort repertoires in platform, a later analysis reported. Study findings and constraints: Specific recognition of CMV antigens was confirmed in vitro for three chains (all CMV-associated). Cytomegalovirus-associated status was assigned to about 170 TCR beta chains.

Looked up from germline, CDR1 is MGHRA and CDR2 is YSYEKL. Trimming pared 1 base from V and 7 bases from J, leaving 13 bases between. This CDR3 comprises 15 residues. The protocol was immunoSEQ multiplex PCR, while the TCRdb copy is restricted to in-frame clones and leaves out a portion. The top ten hold about 2% of the sample, which has under 110,000 clones, around 90% seen once. In the case of this clone: The antigen remains undetermined.

Sequencing was done on a sample of PBMCs. The V and J genes are TRBV4-1 and TRBJ1-4; the D is unclear. The receptor was derived from a woman younger than 35 in good health and CMV-seropositive. The CDR3: CASSQVGRRGEKLFF. CDR3 sequence (DNA): TGCGCCAGCAGCCAAGTCGGGAGAAGAGGTGAAAAACTGTTTTTT.